This T cell receptor (beta chain) derives from a study of blood T cell repertoires in COVID-19. Study background: COVID-19 samples collected from the United States, Italy and Spain covered acute and convalescent phases.

Study processing details: Amplification of reference gene primers was used by the study to estimate nucleated cell counts. Sequenced by immunoSEQ multiplex PCR; TCRdb stores in-frame clones only, minus some. From that table come the V and J calls and clone size; the DNA was used to work out D and trimming. Altogether 190,000 or so clones are present, 89% being singletons, with the ten largest covering around 8%. Study members were between about 18 and 89 years old and lived in about two dozen US regions. Two consecutive negative NP/OP PCR tests, clearance, or resolved symptoms defined Cohort 3 recovery. The sequence was obtained from a young woman who had recovered from COVID-19. What was sequenced was PBMCs or T cells enriched from blood (not recorded which).

Here the CDR3 DNA reads TGTGCCAGCAGTTTATTTGCCCCGGGACAGGGGAATAATCAGCCCCAGCATTTT. Translating gives CASSLFAPGQGNNQPQHF. The rearrangement joins TRBV27 to TRBJ1-5; 10 positions match TRBD1. Germline V lookup: CDR1 MNHEY, CDR2 SMNVEV (reference sequence). Unmatched junction bases numbered 10, after V lost 1 base and J lost 4 bases. CDR3 length equals 18 residues.